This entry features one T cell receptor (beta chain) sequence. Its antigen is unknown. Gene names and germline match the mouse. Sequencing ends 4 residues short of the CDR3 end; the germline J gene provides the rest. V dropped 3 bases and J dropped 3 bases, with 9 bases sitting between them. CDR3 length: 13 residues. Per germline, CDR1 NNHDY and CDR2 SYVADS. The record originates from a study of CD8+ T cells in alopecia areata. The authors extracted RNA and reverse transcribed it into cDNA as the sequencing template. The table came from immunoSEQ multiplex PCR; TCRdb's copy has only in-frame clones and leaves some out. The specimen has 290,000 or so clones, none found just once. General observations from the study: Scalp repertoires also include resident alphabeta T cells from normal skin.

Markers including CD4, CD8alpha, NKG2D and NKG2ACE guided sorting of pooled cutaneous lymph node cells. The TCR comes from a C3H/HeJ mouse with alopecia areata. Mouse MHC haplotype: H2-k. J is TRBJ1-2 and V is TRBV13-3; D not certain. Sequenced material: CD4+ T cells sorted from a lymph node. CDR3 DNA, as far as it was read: TGTGCCAGCAGTGCGCAGGAGGACTCC. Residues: CASSAQEDS. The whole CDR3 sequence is CASSAQEDSDYTF.